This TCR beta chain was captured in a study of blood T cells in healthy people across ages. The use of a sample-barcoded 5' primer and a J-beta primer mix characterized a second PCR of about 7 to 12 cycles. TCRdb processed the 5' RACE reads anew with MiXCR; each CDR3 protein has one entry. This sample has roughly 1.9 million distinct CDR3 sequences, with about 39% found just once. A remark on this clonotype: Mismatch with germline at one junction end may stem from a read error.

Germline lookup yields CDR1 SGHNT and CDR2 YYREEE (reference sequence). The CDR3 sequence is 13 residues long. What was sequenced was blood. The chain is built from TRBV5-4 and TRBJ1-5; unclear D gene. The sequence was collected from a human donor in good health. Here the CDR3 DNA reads TGTGCCCGCAGCCCAATAAGCAATCAGCCCCAGCATTTT. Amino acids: CARSPISNQPQHF.